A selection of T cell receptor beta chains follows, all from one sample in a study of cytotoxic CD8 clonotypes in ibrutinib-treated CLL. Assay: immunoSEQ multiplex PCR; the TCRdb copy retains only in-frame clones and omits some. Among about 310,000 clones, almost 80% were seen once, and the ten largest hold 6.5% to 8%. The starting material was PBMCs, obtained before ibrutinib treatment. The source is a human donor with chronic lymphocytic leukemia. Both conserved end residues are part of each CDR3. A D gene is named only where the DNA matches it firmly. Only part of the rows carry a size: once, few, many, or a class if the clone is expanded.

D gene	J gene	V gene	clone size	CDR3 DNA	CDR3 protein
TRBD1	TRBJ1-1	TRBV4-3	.	TGCGCCAGCAGCCAGATGGACAGGGGAGGAACTGAAGCTTTCTTT	CASSQMDRGGTEAFF
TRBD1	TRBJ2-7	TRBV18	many	TGTGCCAGCGTTGGACAGGGTGGGTCCTACGAGCAGTACTTC	CASVGQGGSYEQYF
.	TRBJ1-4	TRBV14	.	TGTGCCAGCAGCCAAGCCTCAACTAATGAAAAACTGTTTTTT	CASSQASTNEKLFF
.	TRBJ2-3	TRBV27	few	TGTGCCAGCAGTTTTGATGGTGGTACGCAGTATTTT	CASSFDGGTQYF
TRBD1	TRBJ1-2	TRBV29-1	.	TGCAGCGTTATCGGGACAGGGGGCGGCTACACCTTC	CSVIGTGGGYTF
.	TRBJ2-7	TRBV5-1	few	TGCGCCAGCAGCCTCGGAGGGCCAGACGAGCAGTACTTC	CASSLGGPDEQYF
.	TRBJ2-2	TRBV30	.	TGTGCCCGTCCTGGGAACACCGGGGAGCTGTTTTTT	CARPGNTGELFF
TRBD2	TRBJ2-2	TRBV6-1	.	TGTGCCAGCAGTGTGGGGACTAGCGGAGCCGGGGAGCTGTTTTTT	CASSVGTSGAGELFF
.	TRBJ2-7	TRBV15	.	TGTGCCACCAGCACCTACTCCAATTGGGCCTACGAGCAGTACTTC	CATSTYSNWAYEQYF
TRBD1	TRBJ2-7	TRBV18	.	TGTGCCAGCTCACCCCCGGGACAGATCTACGAGCAGTACTTC	CASSPPGQIYEQYF
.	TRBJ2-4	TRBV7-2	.	TGTGCCAGCAGCCCTAGGCCTGGGGAGCCTCAGTACTTC	CASSPRPGEPQYF
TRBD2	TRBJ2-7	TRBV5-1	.	TGCGCCAGCAGCGTCACTAGCGCGAAATACGAGCAGTACTTC	CASSVTSAKYEQYF
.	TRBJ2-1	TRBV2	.	TGTGCCAGCAAGGAGACGCAATCCTACAATGAGCAGTTCTTC	CASKETQSYNEQFF
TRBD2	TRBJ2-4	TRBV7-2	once	TGTGCCAGCAGCCCAAGCGGGAGCAAAAACATTCAGTACTTC	CASSPSGSKNIQYF
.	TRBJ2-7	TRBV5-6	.	TGTGCCAGCAGCCCCCCGGGGCTGCGGACCCCAACCTACGAGCAGTACTTC	CASSPPGLRTPTYEQYF
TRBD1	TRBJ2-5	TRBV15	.	TGTGCCACCAGCAGAGACAGGGGGTCGGAGACCCAGTACTTC	CATSRDRGSETQYF
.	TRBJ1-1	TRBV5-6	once	TGTGCCAGCAGCTTGCGAGCCAGGGTTTGGACTGAAGCTTTCTTT	CASSLRARVWTEAFF
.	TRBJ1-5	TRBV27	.	TGTGCCAGCAGGACGACGAAACAGGGAAGACATCAGCCCCAGCATTTT	CASRTTKQGRHQPQHF
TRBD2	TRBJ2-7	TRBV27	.	TGTGCCAGCAGTTTAACTAGCGGGAGGATCGACGAGCAGTACTTC	CASSLTSGRIDEQYF
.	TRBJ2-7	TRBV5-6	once	TGTGCCAGCAGCTTGGCCGGTAGCTCGGGCACCTACGAGCAGTACTTC	CASSLAGSSGTYEQYF
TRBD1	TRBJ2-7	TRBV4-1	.	TGCGCCAGCAGCGGGCAGGGACAGGGCGAGCAGTACTTC	CASSGQGQGEQYF
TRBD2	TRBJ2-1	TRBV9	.	TGTGCCAGCAGCGTAGTCGGGGAGGGCCCCTACAATGAGCAGTTCTTC	CASSVVGEGPYNEQFF